A single sample is the source of the 26 T cell receptor beta chains below, sequenced in a study of blood T cell repertoires in COVID-19. Assay used: immunoSEQ multiplex PCR; TCRdb lists only in-frame clones, some missing. Of 100,000 to 150,000 clones in the sample, over 75% are singletons; the top ten hold approximately 17%. The sample consisted of peripheral blood. These receptor sequences come from a man younger than 40 with COVID-19, enrolled during active disease.

The chain couples TRBV9 to TRBJ2-7, with a tentative D call TRBD1 (5 bases). Germline loops: CDR1 SGDLS, CDR2 YYNGEE. This CDR3 spans 16 amino acids. The V end was cut by 0 bases, the J end by 4 bases, with 17 bases between. The CDR3 nucleotides are TGTGCCAGCAGCGTAGGTGGGGCAGGCTACCCTTACGAGCAGTACTTC. Amino acid sequence: CASSVGGAGYPYEQYF.

This clone was picked up a small number of times. The rearrangement joins TRBV4-3 to TRBJ2-1; unclear D gene. The CDR3 length is 15 residues. V was shortened by 1 base and J by 7 bases, with 14 bases between the two germline ends. Per germline, CDR1 LGHNA and CDR2 YSLEER. CDR3 sequence (DNA): TGCGCCAGCAGCCAAGGGGCGACCGGTTATAATGAGCAGTTCTTC. As protein: CASSQGATGYNEQFF.

This rearrangement joins TRBV12-5 to TRBJ2-5, with D perhaps TRBD1 (6 bases). Trimming stripped 3 bases from V and 2 bases from J, with 16 bases between. The CDR3 runs 16 residues. Germline V lookup: CDR1 LGHNT, CDR2 FRNRAP. CDR3 sequence: CASGLKDRMAQETQYF. The CDR3 bases are TGTGCTAGTGGTTTAAAGGACAGAATGGCACAAGAGACCCAGTACTTC.

This clone was counted a few times. V usage is TRBV6-4 and J usage is TRBJ2-3; 10 nucleotides line up with TRBD2. V lost 3 bases to trimming and J lost 3 bases; unmatched junction nucleotides: 3. CDR3 size: 15 residues. CDR1 and CDR2 (germline): MRHNA, SNTAGT. CDR3 in DNA: TGTGCCAGCAGTGAACTAGCGGGGAAGACAGATACGCAGTATTTT. Its translation: CASSELAGKTDTQYF.

V is TRBV7-9 and J is TRBJ2-1, with TRBD2 identical over 8 bases. The CDR3 is 13 amino acids. Looked up from germline, CDR1 is SEHNR and CDR2 is FQNEAQ (reference sequence). V trimming: 10 bases; J trimming: 6 bases; junction bases outside the gene matches: 8. The CDR3 bases are TGTGCCACAACTAGCGGTCCAAGCAATGAGCAGTTCTTC. It codes for CATTSGPSNEQFF.

CDR3 in amino acids: CASRGDSETGEQYF. The CDR3 nucleotides are TGTGCCAGTCGGGGGGACTCTGAAACAGGCGAGCAGTACTTC. The V gene is TRBV2, the J gene TRBJ2-7; 7 bases map to TRBD2. V lost 9 bases, J lost 6 bases, and 14 bases stayed unmatched. The CDR3 totals 14 residues. Germline CDR1 is SNHLY and CDR2 is FYNNEI.

The chain employs TRBV29-1 and TRBJ2-7, with 7 bases identical to TRBD1. CDR1 SQVTM and CDR2 ANQGSEA come from the germline V gene. The J segment lost 0 bases and the V segment lost 6 bases, leaving 5 bases of the junction unmatched. The CDR3 has 13 amino acids. The CDR3 DNA reads TGCAGCGTCGGACAGGACCGCTCCTACGAGCAGTACTTC. This sequence encodes CSVGQDRSYEQYF.

This chain joins TRBV7-9 and TRBJ2-2; 10 nucleotides line up with TRBD1. The germline V gene has CDR1 SEHNR and CDR2 FQNEAQ (reference sequence). The CDR3 contains 16 residues. Trimming removed 6 bases from V and 5 bases from J; junction bases left unmatched: 9. The CDR3 bases are TGTGCCAGCAGGACGAGAGGACAGGGGGTTACCGGGGAGCTGTTTTTT. Protein sequence: CASRTRGQGVTGELFF.

This clone was observed a single time. The rearrangement uses TRBV28 and TRBJ2-3; 7 nucleotides match TRBD1. There are 17 residues in the CDR3. The J segment lost 5 bases and the V segment lost 3 bases, leaving 14 bases of the junction unmatched. The V gene's germline CDR1 is MDHEN and CDR2 SYDVKM. In DNA form, the CDR3 reads TGTGCCAGCAGTTTCCCTCTCGACAGGGTAGGTCAAGATACGCAGTATTTT. Translated, it gives CASSFPLDRVGQDTQYF.

V is TRBV10-2 and J is TRBJ1-5; D is uncertain. Germline lookup yields CDR1 WSHSY and CDR2 SAAADI. The CDR3 runs 15 residues. V was clipped by 3 bases and J by 3 bases, with 12 bases between them. CDR3: CASSDSGIPNQPQHF. CDR3 sequence (DNA): TGCGCCAGCAGTGATTCGGGGATCCCCAATCAGCCCCAGCATTTT.

The chain has TRBV7-9 and TRBJ2-2; D may be TRBD2 (5 bases). This CDR3 has 15 residues. Trimming shortened V by 3 bases and J by 6 bases, and 14 bases separated the two germline ends. Germline CDR1 reads SEHNR; CDR2 reads FQNEAQ (reference sequence). CDR3: CASSLSSRAAGELFF. CDR3 DNA: TGTGCCAGCAGCTTGTCCTCGCGGGCGGCCGGGGAGCTGTTTTTT.

The rearrangement uses TRBV18 and TRBJ1-1, with D perhaps matching TRBD1 (6 bases). Trimming shortened V by 6 bases and J by 0 bases, and 23 bases separated the two germline ends. Germline lookup yields CDR1 KGHSH and CDR2 LQKENI. The CDR3 has 18 amino acids. CDR3 region: CASSPRGGAASMNTEAFF. In nucleotides, the CDR3 is TGTGCCAGCTCCCCCAGGGGTGGGGCCGCCTCAATGAACACTGAAGCTTTCTTT.

The chain carries TRBV27 and TRBJ1-1; tentatively, D is TRBD1 (5 bases). The length of the CDR3 is 12 residues. V lost 4 bases, J lost 5 bases, and 8 bases lay in between. Germline assignment: CDR1 MNHEY and CDR2 SMNVEV (reference sequence). CDR3 sequence: CASSSGWTEAFF. CDR3 sequence (DNA): TGTGCCAGCAGTTCAGGGTGGACTGAAGCTTTCTTT.

This chain uses TRBV27 with TRBJ1-5, with D perhaps TRBD1 (5 bases). This CDR3 spans 14 amino acids. The germline V and J ends were trimmed by 3 bases and 5 bases, with 11 bases remaining between them. CDR1 MNHEY and CDR2 SMNVEV come from the germline V gene (reference sequence). CDR3 residues: CASSFGGYDQPQHF. The CDR3 DNA reads as TGTGCCAGCAGTTTTGGGGGGTATGATCAGCCCCAGCATTTT.

The chain is built from TRBV5-4 and TRBJ1-2; D is unresolved. Trimming left V 1 base short and J 8 bases short, with 12 bases between. Looked up from germline, CDR1 is SGHNT and CDR2 is YYREEE (reference sequence). There are 13 residues in the CDR3. CDR3 residues: CASSLRQVGGYTF. DNA for the CDR3: TGTGCCAGCAGCTTGCGCCAAGTTGGCGGCTACACCTTC. The variable domain in full, completed from reference TRBV5-4 and TRBJ1-2, reads ETGVTQSPTHLIKTRGQQVTLRCSSQSGHNTVSWYQQALGQGPQFIFQYYREEENGRGNFPPRFSGLQFPNYSSELNVNALELDDSALYLCASSLRQVGGYTFGSGTRLTVV.

This clone was detected a few times. The V gene is TRBV5-1, the J gene TRBJ2-7, with D unresolved. The germline V gene has CDR1 SGHRS and CDR2 YFSETQ. V lost 5 bases, J lost 3 bases, and 12 bases lay in between. This CDR3 spans 13 amino acids. The CDR3 spells CASRAGPFYEQYF. CDR3 in DNA: TGCGCCAGCAGGGCAGGTCCCTTCTACGAGCAGTACTTC.

The V and J genes are TRBV2 and TRBJ2-2; 11 bases line up with TRBD1. The CDR3 runs 15 residues. V trimming: 6 bases; J trimming: 3 bases; junction bases outside the gene matches: 3. Germline V gene lookup returns CDR1 SNHLY and CDR2 FYNNEI. CDR3 region: CASRGQGGDTGELFF. CDR3 nucleotides: TGTGCCAGCAGGGGACAGGGGGGGGACACCGGGGAGCTGTTTTTT.

The chain carries TRBV28 and TRBJ1-5; weak D call: TRBD1 (5 bases). CDR3 size: 16 residues. V shed 1 base and J shed 4 bases, with 14 bases lying between them. Per germline, CDR1 MDHEN and CDR2 SYDVKM. The DNA for the CDR3 is TGTGCCAGCAGTTTATTTCGGAATTCAGGGAATCAGCCCCAGCATTTT. This translates into CASSLFRNSGNQPQHF.

The CDR3 region is CASSLVSSNQPQHF. In nucleotides, the CDR3 is TGTGCCAGCAGCTTAGTCTCTAGCAATCAGCCCCAGCATTTT. The J gene is TRBJ1-5, the V gene TRBV7-2; D ambiguous. The V gene lost 1 base and the J gene lost 0 bases, with 4 bases spanning the gap. There are 14 residues in the CDR3. CDR1 and CDR2 (germline): SGHTA, FQGNSA. Full variable domain (rest looked up from reference TRBV7-2 and TRBJ1-5): GAGVSQSPSNKVTEKGKDVELRCDPISGHTALYWYRQSLGQGLEFLIYFQGNSAPDKSGLPSDRFSAERTGGSVSTLTIQRTQQEDSAVYLCASSLVSSNQPQHFGDGTRLSIL.

This clone has just one count. The chain couples TRBV4-1 to TRBJ2-3, with 10 bases matching TRBD2. This CDR3 has 16 residues. V was pared by 5 bases and J by 1 base, with 6 bases of the junction left unmatched. The germline V gene encodes CDR1 MGHRA and CDR2 YSYEKL. CDR3 DNA: TGCGCCAGCAGCTCACTAGCGGGGACACGCACAGATACGCAGTATTTT. Translation: CASSSLAGTRTDTQYF.

The gene calls are TRBV5-1 and TRBJ2-1; 8 positions agree with TRBD2. This CDR3 is 15 amino acids long. From germline, CDR1 is SGHRS and CDR2 YFSETQ. V lost 2 bases, J lost 0 bases, and 1 base stayed unmatched. CDR3 in amino acids: CASSLLADSYNEQFF. As DNA, the CDR3 is TGCGCCAGCAGCTTACTAGCGGACTCCTACAATGAGCAGTTCTTC.

The chain recombines TRBV25-1 with TRBJ1-4, with 9 nucleotides matching TRBD1. V lost 1 base, J lost 3 bases, and 9 bases stayed unmatched. The CDR3 is made up of 18 amino acids. Per the germline V gene, CDR1 is MGHDK and CDR2 is SYGVNS. The DNA of the CDR3 is TGTGCCAGCAGTGAATTACAACGGGACAGGGAGGCTAATGAAAAACTGTTTTTT. It encodes CASSELQRDREANEKLFF. The variable domain in full, with the rest retrieved from reference TRBV25-1 and TRBJ1-4, is EADIYQTPRYLVIGTGKKITLECSQTMGHDKMYWYQQDPGMELHLIHYSYGVNSTEKGDLSSESTVSRIRTEHFPLTLESARPSHTSQYLCASSELQRDREANEKLFFGSGTQLSVL.

The chain recombines TRBV27 with TRBJ2-1, with 9 positions matching TRBD2. Germline loops: CDR1 MNHEY, CDR2 SMNVEV (reference sequence). The V gene end was trimmed by 5 bases and the J gene end by 5 bases; junction bases not matched to a gene: 7. CDR3 length: 15 amino acids. Written as DNA, the CDR3 is TGTGCCAGCAGTCCCGGGACTAGCCCCGACAATGAGCAGTTCTTC. Its translation is CASSPGTSPDNEQFF.

CDR3 in amino acids: CASSLSISGGETGELFF. The CDR3 DNA sequence: TGTGCCAGCAGCTTATCTATTTCGGGAGGAGAAACCGGGGAGCTGTTTTTT. This chain uses TRBV7-9 with TRBJ2-2; 7 bases match TRBD2. Germline V gene lookup returns CDR1 SEHNR and CDR2 FQNEAQ (reference sequence). This CDR3 has 17 amino acids. Trimming cost V 2 bases and J 5 bases; bases outside gene matches: 11.

This sequence joins TRBV28 and TRBJ2-1; D may be TRBD1 (5 bases). Germline CDR1 is MDHEN and CDR2 is SYDVKM. V shed 5 bases and J shed 0 bases, with 14 bases lying between them. This CDR3 contains 16 residues. DNA for the CDR3: TGTGCCAGCAGTGCCAGGGCTGTGAGCTCCTACAATGAGCAGTTCTTC. This sequence encodes CASSARAVSSYNEQFF.

This clone was found once. The gene calls are TRBV19 and TRBJ1-2, with 8 bases that match TRBD1. The CDR3 has 16 residues. V shed 6 bases, J shed 3 bases, and the junction held 12 bases outside the gene matches. Germline CDR1 LNHDA, CDR2 SQIVND (reference sequence). DNA of the CDR3: TGTGCCAGTAGCCCTTCAGGGACAGGTCCCTACTATGGCTACACCTTC. Translated: CASSPSGTGPYYGYTF.